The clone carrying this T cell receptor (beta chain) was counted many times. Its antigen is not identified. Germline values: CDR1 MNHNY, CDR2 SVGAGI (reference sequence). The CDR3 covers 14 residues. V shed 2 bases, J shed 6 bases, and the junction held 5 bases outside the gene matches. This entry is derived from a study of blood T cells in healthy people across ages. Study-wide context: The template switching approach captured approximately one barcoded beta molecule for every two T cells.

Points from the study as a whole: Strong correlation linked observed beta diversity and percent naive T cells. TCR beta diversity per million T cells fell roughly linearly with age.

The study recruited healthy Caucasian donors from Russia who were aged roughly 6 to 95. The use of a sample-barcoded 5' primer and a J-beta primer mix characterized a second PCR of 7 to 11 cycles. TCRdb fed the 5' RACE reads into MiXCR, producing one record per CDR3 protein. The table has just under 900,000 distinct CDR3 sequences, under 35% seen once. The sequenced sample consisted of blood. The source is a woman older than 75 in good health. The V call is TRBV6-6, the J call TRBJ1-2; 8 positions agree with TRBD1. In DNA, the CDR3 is TGTGCCAGCAGTTACGCTCAGGGGGCGGATGGCTACACCTTC. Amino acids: CASSYAQGADGYTF.